A selection of T cell receptor beta chains follows, all from one sample in a study of T cells in tumors after PD-1 blockade. Some clones are missing from TCRdb's copy, which holds only in-frame ones; the method was immunoSEQ multiplex PCR. The data show about 20,000 clones, about 77% seen once. Sample: PBMCs, taken before anti-PD-1 treatment. These receptors all come from a human donor with basal cell carcinoma. Each CDR3 is given with its conserved first and last residue. The D gene is left open where the match is weak. Clone sizes are given selectively: once, few, many, or a class where the clone is expanded.

TRBV18,-,TRBJ1-4,-,TGTGCCAGCTCCTTCTCGGGGCCTGGTAATGAAAAACTGTTTTTT,CASSFSGPGNEKLFF
TRBV6-1,-,TRBJ1-6,-,TGTGCCAGCAGTGATAGAACTAATTCACCCCTCCACTTT,CASSDRTNSPLHF
TRBV6-2/TRBV6-3,-,TRBJ1-5,-,TGTGCCAGCAGTTACTACCACGACGGGGGGAGCGGGCCCCAGCATTTT,CASSYYHDGGSGPQHF
TRBV30,-,TRBJ2-1,TRBD2,TGTGCCTGGAGGCCCGATAGCGGGAGTGTTAATGAGCAGTTCTTC,CAWRPDSGSVNEQFF
TRBV7-2,-,TRBJ2-1,-,TGTGCCAGCAGCTTAGCGGTGGCTGGCTCCTACAATGAGCAGTTCTTC,CASSLAVAGSYNEQFF
TRBV12-3/TRBV12-4,once,TRBJ2-1,TRBD2,TGTGCCAGCAGTTGGGACTACCACAATGAGCAGTTCTTC,CASSWDYHNEQFF
TRBV18,once,TRBJ1-1,-,TGTGCCAGCTCAGGGTCGGCTGAAGCTTTCTTT,CASSGSAEAFF
TRBV12-3/TRBV12-4,-,TRBJ2-7,-,TGTGCCAGCAGTCCCCTGACTCCCTACGAGCAGTACTTC,CASSPLTPYEQYF
TRBV24-1,-,TRBJ2-1,-,TGTGCCACCGCCCGGGACTCATTGAATGAGCAGTTCTTC,CATARDSLNEQFF
TRBV5-1,-,TRBJ2-5,-,TGCGCCAGCAGATCGCAACCGGGGTACCAAGAGACCCAGTACTTC,CASRSQPGYQETQYF
TRBV11-1,-,TRBJ2-7,-,TGTGCCAGCAGCGGGTATCCGGGACAAACCTACGAGCAGTACTTC,CASSGYPGQTYEQYF
TRBV2,medium-sized,TRBJ2-1,TRBD2,TGTGCCAGCTGTGACGGGGGGGCGCGGGTGGGGAGCTCCTACAATGAGCAGTTCTTC,CASCDGGARVGSSYNEQFF
TRBV9,-,TRBJ1-2,-,TGTGCCAGCAGCGTAGGACAGTCATATGGCTACACCTTC,CASSVGQSYGYTF
TRBV5-6,-,TRBJ2-3,-,TGTGCCAGCAGCTTAGGAGCGACCTTAAGGACAGATACGCAGTATTTT,CASSLGATLRTDTQYF
TRBV7-2,-,TRBJ1-3,TRBD1,TGTGCCAGCAGTCCACAGGGGATTTCTGGAAACACCATATATTTT,CASSPQGISGNTIYF
TRBV6-5,-,TRBJ1-1,-,TGTGCCAGCAGTACGGGAGACACTGAAGCTTTCTTT,CASSTGDTEAFF
TRBV6-5,-,TRBJ1-2,-,TGTGCCAGCAGTTACGGGCAGCCGAGAATCTATGGCTACACCTTC,CASSYGQPRIYGYTF
TRBV7-2,-,TRBJ1-5,-,TGTGCCAGCAGCTTAAGAACGGGGCGGGCGGGGCCCCAGCATTTT,CASSLRTGRAGPQHF
TRBV30,-,TRBJ1-2,TRBD1,TGTGCCTGGAGTCGCGGACAGGGGACGCTATATGGCTACACCTTC,CAWSRGQGTLYGYTF
TRBV9,-,TRBJ2-3,TRBD2,TGTGCCAGCAGCGCTTTCCGGACTAGCGGGGGGGAAGATACGCAGTATTTT,CASSAFRTSGGEDTQYF
TRBV19,-,TRBJ2-2,TRBD2,TGTGCCAGTAGTATAGCAGTAGCGGGAGAGGGGGAGCTGTTTTTT,CASSIAVAGEGELFF
TRBV24-1,once,TRBJ2-7,TRBD1,TGTGCCACCAGTGATCACACCGGGACAGGGTTCTACGAGCAGTACTTC,CATSDHTGTGFYEQYF
TRBV2,once,TRBJ2-1,TRBD2,TGTCCCACCAGTGAAGGGTGGGCGGGGGTGGGGAGCTCCTACAATGAGCAGTTCTTC,CPTSEGWAGVGSSYNEQFF
TRBV5-1,-,TRBJ2-5,TRBD2,TGCGCCAGCAGCAAGACTAGCGGGAGGGTACTTCAAGAGACCCAGTACTTC,CASSKTSGRVLQETQYF
TRBV6-5,-,TRBJ2-3,TRBD2,TGTGCCAGCAATAGCGGGGGGGCCGGAGATACGCAGTATTTT,CASNSGGAGDTQYF
TRBV25-1,-,TRBJ1-2,-,TGTGCCAGCAGCCCCCCGGGGGAGTCGGTATATGGCTACACCTTC,CASSPPGESVYGYTF
TRBV6-5,-,TRBJ2-3,TRBD2,TGTGCCAGCGGAGCGGGGAATTGGGGCACAGATACGCAGTATTTT,CASGAGNWGTDTQYF
TRBV9,-,TRBJ2-2,-,TGTGCCAGCAGCTTATACTCAAACACCGGGGAGCTGTTTTTT,CASSLYSNTGELFF
TRBV7-2,-,TRBJ2-3,-,TGTGCCAGCAGCCGGAGCGTCGGGAGCACAGATACGCAGTATTTT,CASSRSVGSTDTQYF
TRBV12-3/TRBV12-4,-,TRBJ1-4,-,TGTGCCAGCAGTTTCCCGGCTCATGAAAAACTGTTTTTT,CASSFPAHEKLFF
TRBV30,-,TRBJ2-6,-,TGTGCCTGGACTCCACAGACACTCTCTGGGGCCAACGTCCTGACTTTC,CAWTPQTLSGANVLTF
TRBV6-6,-,TRBJ1-6,TRBD1,TGTGCCAGCAGTCAGTCAGCCCCGGACAGGGGTTTTTCACCCCTCCACTTT,CASSQSAPDRGFSPLHF
TRBV4-3,-,TRBJ2-3,-,TGCGCCAGCAGCCACGCTGGGGGGGCCAGGACAGATACGCAGTATTTT,CASSHAGGARTDTQYF